Below are 13 T cell receptor beta chains sequenced from a single sample in a study of beta chain features in type 1 diabetes. All of the isolated RNA was reverse transcribed, so expressed TCRB transcripts were sequenced. This table comes from immunoSEQ multiplex PCR, and its TCRdb copy is limited to in-frame clones, with some not included. The profile shows tens of thousands of clones, approximately 52% of them singletons. Notes on the study in general: Patients with Type 1 diabetes showed moderately but significantly shorter TCRB CDR3s in all four CD4+ subsets.

No antigen has been assigned to these receptors. Sequencing was carried out using Tregs from blood. These receptors were obtained from a woman aged 40-49 years with type 1 diabetes.

The chain couples TRBV29-1 to TRBJ1-1, with D perhaps matching TRBD1 (6 bases). This CDR3 spans 11 amino acids. Germline V lookup: CDR1 SQVTM, CDR2 ANQGSEA. The V and J ends lost 4 bases and 8 bases respectively, with 11 bases between them. The DNA for the CDR3 is TGCAGCGTTGGCGGACAGCGAGAAGCTTTCTTT. Protein product: CSVGGQREAFF. Complete variable domain (other parts from reference TRBV29-1 and TRBJ1-1): SAVISQKPSRDICQRGTSLTIQCQVDSQVTMMFWYRQQPGQSLTLIATANQGSEATYESGFVIDKFPISRPNLTFSTLTVSNMSPEDSSIYLCSVGGQREAFFGQGTRLTVV.

The rearrangement uses TRBV4-3 and TRBJ2-1; TRBD2 matches at 7 bases. This CDR3 region has 15 residues. V lost 5 bases, J lost 2 bases, and 6 bases stayed unmatched. Per the germline V gene, CDR1 is LGHNA and CDR2 is YSLEER. The DNA for the CDR3 is TGCGCCAGCAGCGTTTTGACTAGCCCCTACAATGAGCAGTTCTTC. Its protein is CASSVLTSPYNEQFF.

This sequence joins TRBV7-9 and TRBJ1-4, with D unresolved. Trimming shortened V by 0 bases and J by 6 bases, and 11 bases separated the two germline ends. The CDR3 has 15 amino acids. Germline V gives CDR1 SEHNR, CDR2 FQNEAQ (reference sequence). The CDR3 loop reads CASSLAEVKDEKLFF. The CDR3 DNA is TGTGCCAGCAGCTTAGCTGAGGTTAAAGATGAAAAACTGTTTTTT. The full variable domain, completed using reference TRBV7-9 and TRBJ1-4, is DTGVSQNPRHKITKRGQNVTFRCDPISEHNRLYWYRQTLGQGPEFLTYFQNEAQLEKSRLLSDRFSAERPKGSFSTLEIQRTEQGDSAMYLCASSLAEVKDEKLFFGSGTQLSVL.

This clone was observed a handful of times. V usage is TRBV28 and J usage is TRBJ1-1; 7 bases match TRBD1. The trim removed 6 bases at V and 5 bases at J, leaving 9 bases unmatched. Germline CDR1 is MDHEN and CDR2 is SYDVKM. This CDR3 is 14 amino acids long. The chain's CDR3 is CASRKGGQMTEAFF. CDR3 bases: TGTGCCAGCAGGAAGGGGGGACAGATGACTGAAGCTTTCTTT.

A few counts support this clone. The rearrangement links TRBV7-2 to TRBJ1-2, with TRBD1 identical over 7 bases. CDR3 length: 15 residues. Trimming at V came to 4 bases and at J to 6 bases, leaving 11 bases not matched to a gene. Germline V gene sequence: CDR1 SGHTA, CDR2 FQGNSA. CDR3 DNA: TGTGCCAGCAGCTCCCAAAACAGGGGCCTCGATGGCTACACCTTC. This encodes CASSSQNRGLDGYTF.

In this sample, this clone turned up a few times. The CDR3 protein is CASSLGTEYNEQFF. DNA for the CDR3: TGTGCCAGCAGTTTGGGGACAGAATACAATGAGCAGTTCTTC. J is TRBJ2-1 and V is TRBV28; 7 bases match TRBD1. The J segment lost 4 bases and the V segment lost 3 bases, leaving 3 bases of the junction unmatched. This CDR3 contains 14 residues. The germline V gene encodes CDR1 MDHEN and CDR2 SYDVKM.

V and J are TRBV29-1 and TRBJ2-7; 7 nucleotides match TRBD1. Looked up from germline, CDR1 is SQVTM and CDR2 is ANQGSEA. The trim removed 4 bases at V and 5 bases at J, leaving 8 bases unmatched. The CDR3 runs to 13 residues. CDR3 sequence reads: CSVVKGGVNEQYF. CDR3 DNA sequence: TGCAGCGTTGTAAAAGGGGGCGTAAACGAGCAGTACTTC.

The chain combines TRBV25-1 with TRBJ2-3; D is possibly TRBD1 (6 bases). V was trimmed by 2 bases and J by 8 bases, leaving 17 bases between them. Germline-derived CDR1 and CDR2 are MGHDK and SYGVNS. The CDR3 is 15 amino acids. DNA of the CDR3: TGTGCCAGCAGTGAAGCCCCCCCCAGGGGCGGTACGCAGTATTTT. It encodes CASSEAPPRGGTQYF.

V and J are TRBV5-1 and TRBJ1-2; weak D call: TRBD1 (6 bases). This CDR3 has 14 amino acids. Trimming took 4 bases from V and 4 from J, leaving 14 bases between them. Germline-derived CDR1 and CDR2 are SGHRS and YFSETQ. CDR3 nucleotides: TGCGCCAGCAGCAATTCCCGGACAGCCTATGGCTACACCTTC. Amino acids: CASSNSRTAYGYTF.

By frequency in the sample, this clone is medium-sized. CDR3 sequence: CAISQASTNEKLFF. In DNA form, the CDR3 reads TGTGCCATCAGTCAAGCCTCAACTAATGAAAAACTGTTTTTT. The chain joins TRBV10-3 to TRBJ1-4; the D is unclear. V shed 5 bases and J shed 0 bases, with 7 bases lying between them. The germline V gene encodes CDR1 ENHRY and CDR2 SYGVKD. The CDR3 sequence is 14 residues long.

This clone was observed a handful of times. The V gene is TRBV7-2, the J gene TRBJ2-1, with 8 bases identical to TRBD2. The germline V gene encodes CDR1 SGHTA and CDR2 FQGNSA. V lost 5 bases and J lost 0; bases outside the gene matches: 9. There are 17 residues in the CDR3. The CDR3 sequence is CASSPVGSGVSYNEQFF. The CDR3 DNA sequence: TGTGCCAGCAGCCCCGTAGGTAGCGGGGTCTCCTACAATGAGCAGTTCTTC.

A few counts support this clone. The rearrangement uses TRBV19 and TRBJ1-1; D not certain. Looked up from germline, CDR1 is LNHDA and CDR2 is SQIVND (reference sequence). The CDR3 loop spans 12 amino acids. The V and J ends lost 4 bases and 3 bases respectively, with 6 bases between them. In nucleotides, the CDR3 is TGTGCCAGTAGTAATCGGGACACTGAAGCTTTCTTT. As protein: CASSNRDTEAFF.

The genes are TRBV18 and TRBJ2-5; possibly TRBD2 for D (5 bases). Trimming left V 3 bases short and J 2 bases short, with 10 bases between. CDR1 KGHSH and CDR2 LQKENI come from the germline V gene. The CDR3 extends over 14 amino acids. The CDR3 region is CASSPRTGQETQYF. The CDR3 bases are TGTGCCAGCTCACCCCGGACGGGGCAAGAGACCCAGTACTTC. The whole variable domain, filled in from reference TRBV18 and TRBJ2-5, reads NAGVMQNPRHLVRRRGQEARLRCSPMKGHSHVYWYRQLPEEGLKFMVYLQKENIIDESGMPKERFSAEFPKEGPSILRIQQVVRGDSAAYFCASSPRTGQETQYFGPGTRLLVL.